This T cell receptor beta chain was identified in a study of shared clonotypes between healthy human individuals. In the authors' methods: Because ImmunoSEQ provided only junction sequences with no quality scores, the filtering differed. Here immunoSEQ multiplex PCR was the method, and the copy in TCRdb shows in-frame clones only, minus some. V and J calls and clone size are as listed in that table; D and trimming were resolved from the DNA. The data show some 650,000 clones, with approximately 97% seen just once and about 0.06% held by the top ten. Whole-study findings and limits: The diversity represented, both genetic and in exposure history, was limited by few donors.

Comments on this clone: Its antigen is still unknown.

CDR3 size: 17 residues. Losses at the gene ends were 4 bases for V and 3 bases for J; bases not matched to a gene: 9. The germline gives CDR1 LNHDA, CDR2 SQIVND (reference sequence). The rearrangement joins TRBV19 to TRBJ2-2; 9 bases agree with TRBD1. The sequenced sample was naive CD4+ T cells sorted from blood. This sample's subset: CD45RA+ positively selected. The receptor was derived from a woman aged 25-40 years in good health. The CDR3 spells CASSTLGQGKYTGELFF. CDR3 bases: TGTGCCAGTAGTACCCTCGGACAGGGGAAGTACACCGGGGAGCTGTTTTTT.